A single sample gave rise to the 21 T cell receptor beta chains below, sequenced in a study of Tregs in tolerant kidney transplant recipients. Only in-frame clones appear in the TCRdb table, and some are missing; sequencing was by immunoSEQ multiplex PCR. The top ten clones hold under 2.5% of a sample with around 63,000 clones, approximately 85% of them seen once. Source: Tregs from blood, taken before the transplant. The receptors come from a human donor who received a combined kidney and bone marrow transplant.

This sequence joins TRBV13 and TRBJ1-4, with D hard to call. The germline V and J ends were trimmed by 5 bases and 6 bases, with 10 bases remaining between them. Germline V gene data show CDR1 as PRHDT and CDR2 as FYEKMQ (reference sequence). This CDR3 is built from 13 residues. The CDR3 DNA reads TGTGCCAGCAGCCTCGCTTGGGATGAAAAACTGTTTTTT. As protein: CASSLAWDEKLFF. Based on the CDR3 plus reference TRBV13 and TRBJ1-4, the full variable domain is AAGVIQSPRHLIKEKRETATLKCYPIPRHDTVYWYQQGPGQDPQFLISFYEKMQSDKGSIPDRFSAQQFSDYHSELNMSSLELGDSALYFCASSLAWDEKLFFGSGTQLSVL.

The chain links TRBV10-3 to TRBJ1-6; tentative D call: TRBD1 (5 bases). The CDR3 has 14 residues. The germline V gene has CDR1 ENHRY and CDR2 SYGVKD. V lost 4 bases and J lost 7, with 11 bases in between. CDR3 sequence (DNA): TGTGCCATCAGTGGGGCAGGGAAGAATTCACCCCTCCACTTT. Translating it yields CAISGAGKNSPLHF.

This chain uses TRBV14 with TRBJ2-1; 10 nucleotides agree with TRBD1. Germline V gives CDR1 SGHDN, CDR2 FVKESK. V lost 3 bases and J lost 7; bases outside the gene matches: 12. This CDR3 has 17 amino acids. CDR3 residues: CASSHLYDRGQGNEQFF. The CDR3 DNA reads as TGTGCCAGCAGCCACCTATATGACAGGGGGCAAGGGAATGAGCAGTTCTTC.

The gene calls are TRBV19 and TRBJ1-1; tentative D call: TRBD1 (5 bases). Germline loops: CDR1 LNHDA, CDR2 SQIVND (reference sequence). V was pared by 2 bases and J by 0 bases, with 13 bases between. This CDR3 is 16 amino acids long. CDR3 region: CASSIRGGRVNTEAFF. CDR3 nucleotide sequence: TGTGCCAGTAGTATAAGAGGCGGCAGGGTGAACACTGAAGCTTTCTTT.

The V and J genes are TRBV5-6 and TRBJ2-7, with TRBD2 matching over 7 bases. V trimming: 3 bases; J trimming: 0 bases; junction bases outside the gene matches: 0. The germline V gene encodes CDR1 SGHDT and CDR2 YYEEEE. The CDR3 length is 13 residues. The CDR3 DNA is TGTGCCAGCAGCTCGGGGGGCTCCTACGAGCAGTACTTC. Its translation: CASSSGGSYEQYF.

The chain is built from TRBV18 and TRBJ1-2; TRBD1 is a possible D gene (5 bases). Germline CDR1 reads KGHSH; CDR2 reads LQKENI. The CDR3 is 16 amino acids. V lost 1 base, J lost 2 bases, and 14 bases lay in between. The CDR3 region is CASSPRGEPYNYGYTF. CDR3 bases: TGTGCCAGCTCACCACGGGGGGAGCCCTACAACTATGGCTACACCTTC.

The CDR3 DNA follows: TGTGCCAGCAGCGTAGGTCCTCTCTCCTACGAGCAGTACTTC. This translates into CASSVGPLSYEQYF. The chain recombines TRBV9 with TRBJ2-7; D is ambiguous. The ends were cut back, 0 bases at V and 0 bases at J, with 7 bases in the middle. The germline V gene has CDR1 SGDLS and CDR2 YYNGEE. The CDR3 is made up of 14 amino acids.

This clone showed up just a few times. The genes are TRBV10-3 and TRBJ2-7; D is possibly TRBD1 or TRBD2 (5 bases each). From germline, CDR1 is ENHRY and CDR2 SYGVKD. This CDR3 region has 15 residues. V was trimmed by 0 bases and J by 2 bases, leaving 11 bases between them. The CDR3 sequence is CAISESRGATYEQYF. The CDR3 DNA is TGTGCCATCAGTGAGTCGAGGGGCGCGACCTACGAGCAGTACTTC.

Concerning this clone itself: The DNA is left out, because the CDR3 cannot be placed on it with certainty; the CDR3 is given as TCRdb lists it. The gene calls are TRBV6-1 and TRBJ1-5; the DNA was not compared with TRBD1, the D call given in the table. The CDR3 has 15 residues if both end residues are counted. Germline lookup yields CDR1 MNHNS and CDR2 SASEGT. Here the CDR3 reads CASILDRGRNQPQHF.

This rearrangement joins TRBV7-2 to TRBJ2-5; tentatively, D is TRBD2 (5 bases). Germline V gene data show CDR1 as SGHTA and CDR2 as FQGNSA. Trimming shortened V by 5 bases and J by 1 base, and 11 bases separated the two germline ends. The CDR3 is 14 amino acids. CDR3 sequence reads: CASSPDYLQETQYF. The CDR3 nucleotides read TGTGCCAGCAGCCCCGACTACCTCCAAGAGACCCAGTACTTC.

This sequence joins TRBV27 and TRBJ1-6; D is ambiguous. CDR3 size: 14 residues. Between the trimmed V and J ends, which lost 5 bases and 6 bases, there was a span of 11 bases. Germline values: CDR1 MNHEY, CDR2 SMNVEV (reference sequence). CDR3 in DNA: TGTGCCAGCAGTCTCCAGATCCGTAATTCACCCCTCCACTTT. As protein: CASSLQIRNSPLHF.

J is TRBJ1-3 and V is TRBV5-4, with 7 bases identical to TRBD1. With V trimmed by 4 bases and J by 2 bases, 6 bases remained unmatched. This CDR3 comprises 15 residues. Germline V gene data show CDR1 as SGHNT and CDR2 as YYREEE (reference sequence). CDR3 amino acids: CASSRTGVTGNTIYF. CDR3 DNA sequence: TGTGCCAGCAGCCGTACAGGGGTCACTGGAAACACCATATATTTT.

The V gene is TRBV5-4, the J gene TRBJ2-1; 13 bases fit TRBD2. This CDR3 is built from 15 residues. The ends lost 4 bases at V and 9 bases at J; junction bases unmatched: 7. CDR1 and CDR2 from the germline V gene are SGHNT and YYREEE (reference sequence). The CDR3 here is CASSPGTSGMGEQFF. DNA for the CDR3: TGTGCCAGCAGCCCCGGGACTAGCGGGATGGGTGAGCAGTTCTTC.

CDR3 amino acids: CSVEDHAGKEAFF. DNA of the CDR3: TGCAGCGTTGAAGATCATGCAGGAAAGGAAGCTTTCTTT. The chain links TRBV29-1 to TRBJ1-1; D not certain. The CDR3 loop spans 13 amino acids. Trimming took 0 bases from V and 8 from J, leaving 13 bases between them. CDR1 and CDR2 (germline): SQVTM, ANQGSEA. Full variable domain (missing parts from reference TRBV29-1 and TRBJ1-1): SAVISQKPSRDICQRGTSLTIQCQVDSQVTMMFWYRQQPGQSLTLIATANQGSEATYESGFVIDKFPISRPNLTFSTLTVSNMSPEDSSIYLCSVEDHAGKEAFFGQGTRLTVV.

This chain connects TRBV5-1 to TRBJ1-2; D remains unclear. The CDR3 spans 15 residues. CDR1 and CDR2 (germline): SGHRS, YFSETQ. Trimming removed 2 bases from V and 1 base from J, with 12 bases in between. In nucleotides, the CDR3 is TGCGCCAGCAGCTTCCTGATAGGCCTTAACTATGGCTACACCTTC. Translation gives CASSFLIGLNYGYTF. Full variable domain (missing parts from reference TRBV5-1 and TRBJ1-2): KAGVTQTPRYLIKTRGQQVTLSCSPISGHRSVSWYQQTPGQGLQFLFEYFSETQRNKGNFPGRFSGRQFSNSRSEMNVSTLELGDSALYLCASSFLIGLNYGYTFGSGTRLTVV.

The J gene is TRBJ2-2, the V gene TRBV4-1; 7 bases line up with TRBD1. There are 17 residues in the CDR3. CDR1 is MGHRA, CDR2 YSYEKL, per germline. V lost 4 bases and J lost 1; bases outside the gene matches: 9. The CDR3 loop reads CASSPRTGEKNTGELFF. The CDR3 region has the DNA TGCGCCAGCAGCCCCCGGACAGGTGAAAAGAACACCGGGGAGCTGTTTTTT.

This clone was seen once. The CDR3 spells CASSIRANGYTF. CDR3 nucleotides: TGTGCCAGCAGCATCCGGGCGAACGGCTACACCTTC. The V and J genes are TRBV5-6 and TRBJ1-2; no clear D. Germline V lookup: CDR1 SGHDT, CDR2 YYEEEE. The CDR3 extends over 12 amino acids. The V end lost 4 bases, the J end lost 8 bases, and 12 bases lay between the germline ends.

The chain uses TRBV18 and TRBJ2-1, with 7 positions matching TRBD1. The CDR3 totals 20 residues. Germline CDR1 and CDR2: KGHSH and LQKENI. After removal of 3 bases from V and 0 bases from J, the junction contained 17 bases not matched to a gene. In DNA form, the CDR3 reads TGTGCCAGCTCACCGTACGCGAGACAGGGATATCATCGCTCCTACAATGAGCAGTTCTTC. Residues: CASSPYARQGYHRSYNEQFF. Supplemented by reference TRBV18 and TRBJ2-1, the full variable domain reads NAGVMQNPRHLVRRRGQEARLRCSPMKGHSHVYWYRQLPEEGLKFMVYLQKENIIDESGMPKERFSAEFPKEGPSILRIQQVVRGDSAAYFCASSPYARQGYHRSYNEQFFGPGTRLTVL.

The chain uses TRBV6-5 and TRBJ2-3; 8 bases align to TRBD2. Germline lookup yields CDR1 MNHEY and CDR2 SVGAGI. The CDR3 spans 15 residues. V lost 4 bases, J lost 3 bases, and 6 bases stayed unmatched. The CDR3 spells CASSSGLARTDTQYF. Here the CDR3 DNA reads TGTGCCAGCAGTTCCGGACTAGCAAGGACAGATACGCAGTATTTT.

The chain joins TRBV11-2 to TRBJ1-1, with D tentatively TRBD1 (5 bases). The CDR3 covers 17 residues. Germline CDR1 and CDR2: SGHAT and FQNNGV. Trimming removed 6 bases from V and 4 bases from J, with 24 bases in between. DNA of the CDR3: TGTGCCAGCAGTTATGCTGTGGGAGGGACCCTCGGCACTGAAGCTTTCTTT. It is translated as CASSYAVGGTLGTEAFF.

This chain joins TRBV5-4 and TRBJ2-3, with D unclear. V was clipped by 1 base and J by 1 base, with 7 bases between them. Germline V gene lookup returns CDR1 SGHNT and CDR2 YYREEE (reference sequence). The CDR3 has 14 amino acids. CDR3 nucleotide sequence: TGTGCCAGCAGCTTGTTGTGGGGCACAGATACGCAGTATTTT. Encoded protein: CASSLLWGTDTQYF.